This passage covers 10 T cell receptor beta chains from one sample sequenced in a study of regulatory T cells in long-lasting Graves disease. Indicated time point: persistent/refractory GD, antithyroid drugs over 5 years with positive TRAb. From RNA extracted from PBMCs, the TCR library was made. CDR3-region Arm-PCR and iRepertoire HTBI primers produced the TCR beta libraries. MiXCR, run by TCRdb on the multiplex PCR reads, gives a single entry per CDR3 protein. The table lists 400,000 or so distinct CDR3 sequences, around a quarter of them singletons. The sample in question was peripheral blood mononuclear cells (PBMCs), obtained when the disease was refractory, from a patient treated with antithyroid drugs. Every receptor here comes from a female donor with Graves disease.

As concerns this clonotype: This may be a read error: a much more frequent sequence differs by one nucleotide. The rearrangement uses TRBV2 and TRBJ1-1; D is possibly TRBD1 (5 bases). Germline CDR1 is SNHLY and CDR2 is FYNNEI. The CDR3 contains 14 residues. Here the CDR3 reads CASRGLTRGPEALF. Here the CDR3 DNA reads TGTGCCAGCAGAGGGTTGACGAGGGGCCCTGAAGCTTTATTT.

In this sample, this clonotype turned up a few times. V gene TRBV3-1 combines with J gene TRBJ1-1; TRBD1 aligns across 9 bases. The CDR3 spans 16 residues. V dropped 0 bases and J dropped 5; count of bases not matched to a gene: 7. Germline V gives CDR1 LGHDT, CDR2 YNNKEL (reference sequence). This chain's CDR3 is CASSQDRTGARTEAFF. The CDR3 coding sequence is TGTGCCAGCAGCCAAGATCGGACAGGGGCGCGTACTGAAGCTTTCTTT.

The rearrangement links TRBV30 to TRBJ2-7, with no clear D. V dropped 3 bases and J dropped 4 bases, with 13 bases sitting between them. Germline CDR1 GTSNPN, CDR2 SVGIG (reference sequence). This CDR3 is built from 13 residues. CDR3 in DNA: TGTGCCTGGAGCCCCGACGGTAATTACGAGCAGTACTTC. Its translation: CAWSPDGNYEQYF.

This chain links TRBV7-2 with TRBJ2-2, with 8 bases fitting TRBD2. The CDR3 has 15 residues. With V trimmed by 6 bases and J by 2 bases, 5 bases remained unmatched. CDR1 and CDR2 (germline): SGHTA, FQGNSA. CDR3 sequence reads: CASRKGLENTGELFF. DNA of the CDR3: TGTGCCAGCAGAAAGGGACTAGAAAACACCGGGGAGCTGTTTTTT.

This clonotype was observed a handful of times. V gene TRBV18 combines with J gene TRBJ1-5; 7 bases match TRBD1. Germline V gene sequence: CDR1 KGHSH, CDR2 LQKENI. After removal of 2 bases from V and 6 bases from J, the junction contained 4 bases not matched to a gene. The CDR3 spans 14 residues. The CDR3 DNA reads TGTGCCAGCTCACCAGAAGGGGGCTTTCAGCCCCAGCATTTT. This codes for CASSPEGGFQPQHF.

This clonotype was counted at least ten times. V is TRBV12-3 or TRBV12-4 and J is TRBJ2-7; 7 bases are a match to TRBD1. This CDR3 is built from 14 residues. Trimming cost V 5 bases and J 1 base; bases outside gene matches: 5. CDR3 sequence reads: CASSPQTGSYEQYF. In DNA, the CDR3 is TGTGCCAGCAGTCCCCAGACAGGGTCCTACGAGCAGTACTTC.

There are a few counts of this clonotype. The rearrangement links TRBV19 to TRBJ2-2; perhaps TRBD2 as D (5 bases). Germline CDR1 reads LNHDA; CDR2 reads SQIVND (reference sequence). V shed 3 bases and J shed 1 base, with 12 bases lying between them. CDR3 length equals 16 residues. The CDR3 loop is CASSIGEQWNTGELFF. CDR3 sequence (DNA): TGTGCCAGTAGTATCGGGGAACAGTGGAACACCGGGGAGCTGTTTTTT.

The gene calls are TRBV7-2 and TRBJ2-1, with 8 bases fitting TRBD1. Per germline, CDR1 SGHTA and CDR2 FQGNSA. Trimming took 5 bases from V and 2 from J; bases not matched to a gene: 23. This CDR3 is built from 21 residues. The CDR3 loop is CASSLTRPGQERPEPYNEQFF. DNA for the CDR3: TGTGCCAGCAGCCTAACTCGTCCGGGACAGGAACGACCCGAACCCTACAATGAGCAGTTCTTC.

In this sample, this clonotype turned up a few times. CDR3 amino acids: CSAHGRRQGGEAFF. CDR3 DNA sequence: TGCAGTGCTCATGGACGAAGACAGGGCGGTGAAGCTTTCTTT. The genes are TRBV20-1 and TRBJ1-1, with 7 nucleotides matching TRBD1. After removal of 5 bases from V and 7 bases from J, the junction contained 13 bases not matched to a gene. CDR1 is DFQATT, CDR2 SNEGSKA, per germline (reference sequence). The CDR3 is 14 residues long.

This clonotype was recorded a few times. V is TRBV29-1 and J is TRBJ2-5; D possibly uses TRBD1 or TRBD2 (6 bases each). V lost 3 bases and J 2 bases, leaving 16 bases between the germline ends. The CDR3 consists of 15 residues. The germline V gene encodes CDR1 SQVTM and CDR2 ANQGSEA. The CDR3 reads CSVDLGGGSQETQYF. DNA for the CDR3: TGCAGCGTTGATCTCGGGGGCGGCTCGCAAGAGACCCAGTACTTC.